The 14 T cell receptor beta chains below come from one sample, sequenced in a study of T cell responses to AZD1222 COVID-19 vaccine. Assay used: immunoSEQ multiplex PCR; TCRdb lists only in-frame clones, some missing. The repertoire includes around 89,000 clones, roughly 93% of them detected once, and roughly 20% sits in the top ten. The sample consisted of peripheral blood, taken on day 0 of AZD1222 vaccination. The receptors were gathered from an adult in good health.

This clone was counted a single time. The chain recombines TRBV28 with TRBJ1-5; 7 bases line up with TRBD1. The CDR3 has 17 residues. CDR1 and CDR2 from the germline V gene are MDHEN and SYDVKM. Losses at the gene ends were 3 bases for V and 4 bases for J; bases not matched to a gene: 12. CDR3 sequence (DNA): TGTGCCAGCAGTTTGACAGGGTCCGGGATAGGGAATCAGCCCCAGCATTTT. Translated: CASSLTGSGIGNQPQHF.

The chain combines TRBV28 with TRBJ1-2; no definite D call. The CDR3 sequence is 13 residues long. Germline loops: CDR1 MDHEN, CDR2 SYDVKM. V lost 7 bases and J lost 0, with 9 bases in between. CDR3 sequence: CASTSWANYGYTF. CDR3 coding DNA: TGTGCCAGCACGTCTTGGGCTAACTATGGCTACACCTTC.

V is TRBV25-1 and J is TRBJ2-7; D ambiguous. V was shortened by 7 bases and J by 7 bases, with 11 bases between the two germline ends. CDR1 is MGHDK and CDR2 is SYGVNS in the germline V gene. This CDR3 comprises 11 residues. Here the CDR3 reads CASIRNLEQYF. The CDR3 DNA is TGTGCCAGCATTAGAAACCTGGAGCAGTACTTC.

This clone has a handful of counts. The chain recombines TRBV9 with TRBJ2-2; D call uncertain. The CDR3 length is 13 residues. Germline loops: CDR1 SGDLS, CDR2 YYNGEE. Trimming cost V 1 base and J 4 bases, with 5 bases left between them. Written as DNA, the CDR3 is TGTGCCAGCAGCGTACAGAGCACCGGGGAGCTGTTTTTT. Translation gives CASSVQSTGELFF. Variable domain in full (rest from reference TRBV9 and TRBJ2-2): DSGVTQTPKHLITATGQRVTLRCSPRSGDLSVYWYQQSLDQGLQFLIQYYNGEERAKGNILERFSAQQFPDLHSELNLSSLELGDSALYFCASSVQSTGELFFGEGSRLTVL.

This chain connects TRBV5-1 to TRBJ2-3; 11 bases line up with TRBD2. CDR3 length equals 15 residues. V trimming: 2 bases; J trimming: 2 bases; junction bases outside the gene matches: 1. CDR1 SGHRS and CDR2 YFSETQ come from the germline V gene. The CDR3 nucleotides read TGCGCCAGCAGCTTACTAGCGGGGGACACAGATACGCAGTATTTT. This translates into CASSLLAGDTDTQYF.

The gene calls are TRBV6-2 or TRBV6-3 and TRBJ1-1; D gene unclear. Trimming stripped 6 bases from V and 7 bases from J, with 12 bases between. The CDR3 has 12 residues. Germline V gives CDR1 MNHEY, CDR2 SVGEGT. The CDR3 is CASSPPLHEAFF. Written as DNA, the CDR3 is TGTGCCAGCAGCCCTCCCCTTCATGAAGCTTTCTTT.

This clone was detected once. The chain employs TRBV2 and TRBJ2-2; D gene unclear. The CDR3 sequence is 15 residues long. The germline V gene encodes CDR1 SNHLY and CDR2 FYNNEI. Trimming removed 6 bases from V and 1 base from J, with 12 bases in between. CDR3 bases: TGTGCCAGCAGAGGCCTAACGGGGAACACCGGGGAGCTGTTTTTT. It is translated as CASRGLTGNTGELFF.

This rearrangement joins TRBV4-2 to TRBJ2-3, with 12 bases lining up with TRBD2. CDR1 and CDR2 (germline): LGHNA, YNFKEQ. The CDR3 has 16 residues. Trimming took 4 bases from V and 4 from J; bases not matched to a gene: 6. The CDR3 DNA reads TGTGCCAGCAGCCCCCTAGCGGGGGGGCAAGCAGATACGCAGTATTTT. This gives the protein CASSPLAGGQADTQYF.

V is TRBV18 and J is TRBJ2-3; D may be TRBD1 (6 bases). The length of the CDR3 is 17 residues. Trimming cost V 4 bases and J 4 bases, with 21 bases left between them. Germline V gene data show CDR1 as KGHSH and CDR2 as LQKENI. The CDR3 protein is CASSRSGTPGVADTQYF. The CDR3 DNA reads as TGTGCCAGCTCACGCTCCGGGACACCCGGAGTCGCAGATACGCAGTATTTT.

This clone is termed medium-sized (0.01 to 0.1%). This chain links TRBV4-1 with TRBJ1-1; D unresolved. Germline loops: CDR1 MGHRA, CDR2 YSYEKL. V dropped 1 base and J dropped 6 bases, with 9 bases sitting between them. The CDR3 runs 13 residues. The CDR3 sequence is CASSQGGRPEAFF. CDR3 coding DNA: TGCGCCAGCAGCCAAGGGGGTAGGCCTGAAGCTTTCTTT.

The V call is TRBV4-1, the J call TRBJ1-2, with a weak D call TRBD1 (5 bases). The CDR3 loop spans 14 amino acids. CDR1 is MGHRA, CDR2 YSYEKL, per germline. The V end was cut by 1 base, the J end by 5 bases, with 11 bases between. CDR3 amino acids: CASSQVARDYGYTF. For the CDR3, the DNA is TGCGCCAGCAGCCAAGTTGCCAGGGATTATGGCTACACCTTC.

The chain links TRBV24-1 to TRBJ1-5, with D possibly being TRBD1 (6 bases). This CDR3 has 13 residues. Germline V CDR1 and CDR2: KGHDR, SFDVKD. V dropped 5 bases and J dropped 4 bases, with 8 bases sitting between them. The CDR3 reads CATSVQGNQPQHF. CDR3 DNA sequence: TGTGCCACCAGTGTACAGGGTAATCAGCCCCAGCATTTT.

The V gene is TRBV19, the J gene TRBJ1-6; 8 positions match TRBD1. CDR1 is LNHDA, CDR2 SQIVND, per germline (reference sequence). The CDR3 has 16 amino acids. The J segment lost 8 bases and the V segment lost 3 bases, leaving 9 bases of the junction unmatched. CDR3 sequence (DNA): TGTGCCAGTAGTATGAATCAGGGGGCAGTATATTCACCCCTCCACTTT. It is translated as CASSMNQGAVYSPLHF.

This clone was observed a single time. The V gene is TRBV7-9, the J gene TRBJ1-3; D is unclear. The CDR3 is 14 residues long. Germline CDR1 reads SEHNR; CDR2 reads FQNEAQ (reference sequence). Between the trimmed V and J ends, which lost 1 base and 3 bases, there was a span of 7 bases. The CDR3 DNA sequence: TGTGCCAGCAGCTTAGAAGGGTTTGGAAACACCATATATTTT. Translation gives CASSLEGFGNTIYF.